Sequencing of this T cell receptor beta chain was carried out in a study of identifying expanded T cells in peripheral blood. Study findings and constraints: Variance in clone template counts between approximately two-week samples significantly increased with total template count across all healthy donors. Roughly 1.2 clones differed between technical replicates, versus around 15 and 18 over time.

For this clone: The antigen is not known.

Germline trimming cut 3 bases from V and 5 bases from J; bases unmatched to any gene: 3. The CDR3 totals 13 residues. From germline, CDR1 is SEHNR and CDR2 FQNEAQ (reference sequence). Produced via immunoSEQ multiplex PCR; TCRdb's table is partial and in-frame only. The sample has around 100,000 clones, 75% to 90% seen once. No infections or other immune events were documented during collection. Material for sequencing was blood. The rearrangement uses TRBV7-9 and TRBJ2-5; 7 nucleotides align to TRBD1. This TCR derives from a person between 18 and 69 years old in good health. CDR3 residues: CASSLTGIETQYF. CDR3 sequence (DNA): TGTGCCAGCAGCTTGACAGGGATTGAGACCCAGTACTTC. The complete variable domain, with remaining parts taken from reference TRBV7-9 and TRBJ2-5, reads DTGVSQNPRHKITKRGQNVTFRCDPISEHNRLYWYRQTLGQGPEFLTYFQNEAQLEKSRLLSDRFSAERPKGSFSTLEIQRTEQGDSAMYLCASSLTGIETQYFGPGTRLLVL.